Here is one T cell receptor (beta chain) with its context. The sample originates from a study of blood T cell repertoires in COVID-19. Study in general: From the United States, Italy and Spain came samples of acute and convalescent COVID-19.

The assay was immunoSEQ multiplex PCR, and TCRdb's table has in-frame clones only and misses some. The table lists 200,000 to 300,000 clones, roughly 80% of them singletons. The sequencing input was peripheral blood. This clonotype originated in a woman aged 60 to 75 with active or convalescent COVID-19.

The DNA of the CDR3 is TGCGCCAGCAGCCAAGACCCGACAGAGAGCTCCTACGAGCAGTACGTC. Translating it yields CASSQDPTESSYEQYV. This chain connects TRBV4-1 to TRBJ2-7, with TRBD1 as a possible D gene (5 bases). The CDR3 runs to 16 residues. Germline loops: CDR1 MGHRA, CDR2 YSYEKL. The V gene lost 0 bases and the J gene lost 0 bases, with 12 bases spanning the gap.